This T cell receptor (beta chain) was found in a study of blood T cell repertoires in COVID-19. Study-wide background: Specimens from acute and convalescent COVID-19 originated in the United States, Italy and Spain. T cells, B-cell-depleted T cells, or PBMCs provided the cDNA or gDNA that served as material.

J lost 3 bases, V lost 4 bases, and 2 bases had no gene match. CDR3 length equals 14 residues. CDR1 is LGHDT and CDR2 is YNNKEL in the germline V gene (reference sequence). Clones were read by immunoSEQ multiplex PCR, and TCRdb kept only the in-frame ones, dropping some. This repertoire shows 70,000 or so clones, more than 75% found once; its top ten account for about 1.4%. The sequenced material came from peripheral blood. The clonotype comes from a human donor in a cohort sampled during active COVID-19. J is TRBJ1-1 and V is TRBV3-1 (or the pseudogene TRBV3-2); TRBD1 agrees at 10 bases. The DNA of the CDR3 is TGTGCCAGCAGCCCCGGGACAGGGGACACTGAAGCTTTCTTT. This encodes CASSPGTGDTEAFF.